A selection of T cell receptor beta chains follows, all from one sample in a study of blood T cell repertoires in COVID-19. Produced via immunoSEQ multiplex PCR; TCRdb's table is partial and in-frame only. In the table there are about 21,000 clones, approximately 83% of which are singletons. The material sequenced was peripheral blood. All receptors come from a human donor in a cohort sampled during active COVID-19. Both conserved end residues are part of each CDR3. Fields, in order: clone size, D gene, V gene, J gene, CDR3 DNA, CDR3 protein. The D gene is left open where the match is weak. The size entry is marked missing in some rows and otherwise reads once, few, many or a size class.

NA	TRBD1	TRBV5-1	TRBJ1-4	TGCGCCAGCAGCTCCGGGACAGGTTGGGGTGAAAAACTGTTTTTT	CASSSGTGWGEKLFF
NA	NA	TRBV2	TRBJ1-2	TGTGCCAGCAGTGAAGCGGAAAGGGGTTATGGCTACACCTTC	CASSEAERGYGYTF
NA	TRBD2	TRBV15	TRBJ2-1	TGTGCCACCAGCAGAGTTCGAGCGGGGGCAGATGAGCAGTTCTTC	CATSRVRAGADEQFF
NA	TRBD2	TRBV5-1	TRBJ2-5	TGCGCCAGCCAGCGGGGGATCCAAGAGACCCAGTACTTC	CASQRGIQETQYF
NA	TRBD1	TRBV5-6	TRBJ2-3	TGTGCCAGCAGCTACAGGGGGATCGGCACAGATACGCAGTATTTT	CASSYRGIGTDTQYF
NA	TRBD2	TRBV5-6	TRBJ2-3	TGTGCCAGCAGCCAGCGGGAGACAGATACGCAGTATTTT	CASSQRETDTQYF
NA	TRBD2	TRBV27	TRBJ2-3	TGTGCCAGCAGGGGGACTAGCGGGGGGGCCTGGGACACAGATACGCAGTATTTT	CASRGTSGGAWDTDTQYF
NA	TRBD2	TRBV7-6	TRBJ2-2	TGTGCCAGCAGCTTATTGACTAGCGGGGGGGCCGGGTCGAACACCGGGGAGCTGTTTTTT	CASSLLTSGGAGSNTGELFF
NA	TRBD2	TRBV11-3	TRBJ2-7	TGTGCCAGCAGCTTAGATCGCCTAGCGGGGGGCTACGAGCAGTACTTC	CASSLDRLAGGYEQYF
NA	TRBD1	TRBV6-6	TRBJ2-7	TGTGCCAGTGGGGACAGGGGGGAGGGCGAGCAGTACTTC	CASGDRGEGEQYF
NA	NA	TRBV4-2	TRBJ1-2	TGTGCCAGCAGCCAAGATTTAGGGGTCGATGGCTACACCTTC	CASSQDLGVDGYTF
NA	NA	TRBV5-1	TRBJ2-2	TGCGCCAGCAGCTTGGCCGGGAACACCGGGGAGCTGTTTTTT	CASSLAGNTGELFF
NA	NA	TRBV28	TRBJ1-2	TGTGCCAGCAGCATATTGCTGGCCCAGGGCCCCAGGAACGGCTACACCTTC	CASSILLAQGPRNGYTF
NA	TRBD1	TRBV29-1	TRBJ1-5	TGCAGCGCCCAGAGCGGGACAGGAGATCAGCCCCAGCATTTT	CSAQSGTGDQPQHF
few	NA	TRBV5-1	TRBJ1-2	TGCGCCAGCAGCTTGGAGGCGGGGGCTAACTATGGCTACACCTTC	CASSLEAGANYGYTF
NA	TRBD1	TRBV6-5	TRBJ1-5	TGTGCCACCTGGACAGGAGGTTTATCGATAGGCCAGCATTTT	CATWTGGLSIGQHF
once	TRBD2	TRBV18	TRBJ2-5	TGTGCCAGCTCACCCTCATCTAGCGGGGCCCGGGAGACCCAGTACTTC	CASSPSSSGARETQYF
NA	NA	TRBV14	TRBJ2-2	TGTGCCAGCAGCCAAAACAGGAACACCGGGGAGCTGTTTTTT	CASSQNRNTGELFF
NA	TRBD2	TRBV19	TRBJ2-5	TGTGCCAGTAGTATTCGACTAGCGGGCAAAGAAGAGACCCAGTACTTC	CASSIRLAGKEETQYF
once	NA	TRBV7-9	TRBJ1-4	TGTGCCAGCAGCTTAACCGGGGGGATCGAAAAACTGTTTTTT	CASSLTGGIEKLFF
NA	NA	TRBV5-1	TRBJ2-5	TGCGCCAGCAGCTTGGGATCGGGGGGCGGCGGGGAGACCCAGTACTTC	CASSLGSGGGGETQYF
few	TRBD1	TRBV11-1	TRBJ2-2	TGTGCCAGCAGCTTAGGAAGGGGGCAGCTGTTTTTT	CASSLGRGQLFF
NA	NA	TRBV4-2	TRBJ2-1	TGTGCCAGCAGCCTTACAAACAATGAGCAGTTCTTC	CASSLTNNEQFF
NA	NA	TRBV5-1	TRBJ1-1	TGCGCCAGCAGCTTGGCCCCAGGGTACACTGAAGCTTTCTTT	CASSLAPGYTEAFF
NA	TRBD1	TRBV9	TRBJ1-2	TGTGCCAGCAGCTTCGGGACAGGGGGTCGCTACACCTTC	CASSFGTGGRYTF
NA	TRBD1	TRBV27	TRBJ2-5	TGTGCCAGCTCCTACAGGGGGCGGCAAGAGACCCAGTACTTC	CASSYRGRQETQYF
NA	NA	TRBV30	TRBJ1-6	TGTGCCTGGACACAGGGAAATAATTCACCCCTCCACTTT	CAWTQGNNSPLHF
few	TRBD1	TRBV25-1	TRBJ1-4	TGTGCCAGCAGTACCGGGACAGGGTATGAAAAACTGTTTTTT	CASSTGTGYEKLFF
NA	NA	TRBV6-2/TRBV6-3	TRBJ1-1	TGTGCCAGCAGCCTCCCGCCAGGGGAAGGAACTGAAGCTTTCTTT	CASSLPPGEGTEAFF
NA	NA	TRBV7-9	TRBJ1-1	TGTGCCAGCAGCTCCCCAGGGACTGAAGCTTTCTTT	CASSSPGTEAFF
NA	NA	TRBV7-9	TRBJ1-1	TGTGCCAGCAGCTTTCACAGGGCAGGCGACACTGAAGCTTTCTTT	CASSFHRAGDTEAFF
NA	NA	TRBV19	TRBJ2-7	TGTGCCAGTAGTTTCTCCACAGGGTCAGGGTACGAGCAGTACTTC	CASSFSTGSGYEQYF
NA	NA	TRBV2	TRBJ1-3	TGTGCCAGCAGGCCGGGGTCTTCTAGAAACACCATATATTTT	CASRPGSSRNTIYF
NA	TRBD1	TRBV19	TRBJ2-7	TGTGCCAGTAGTAGGGACAGGGGGCTGTCCTACGAGCAGTACTTC	CASSRDRGLSYEQYF
NA	TRBD1	TRBV2	TRBJ2-3	TGTGCCAGCACCTTACAGGGGGGCACAGATACGCAGTATTTT	CASTLQGGTDTQYF
once	NA	TRBV5-1	TRBJ2-7	TGCGCCAGCAGCCCAGGAGGGAGCTCCTACGAGCAGTACTTC	CASSPGGSSYEQYF
NA	TRBD2	TRBV5-1	TRBJ2-3	TGCGCCAGCAGCTCCCAGACTAGCGGGGGCCCCACAGATACGCAGTATTTT	CASSSQTSGGPTDTQYF
NA	TRBD1	TRBV28	TRBJ2-5	TGTGCCAGCAGTTTCCGGGTCAGACAGGGGCAAGAGACCCAGTACTTC	CASSFRVRQGQETQYF
NA	TRBD1	TRBV25-1	TRBJ2-1	TGTGCCAGCAGAGAGACAGGGAATTACAATGAGCAGTTCTTC	CASRETGNYNEQFF
few	TRBD1	TRBV7-2	TRBJ2-3	TGTGCCAGCAGCCGCCGACAGGGAGATACGCAGTATTTT	CASSRRQGDTQYF
NA	TRBD2	TRBV20-1	TRBJ2-3	TGCAGTGCTAGTAACCTAGCGGGGGTATACGCTGTGAGCACAGATACGCAGTATTTT	CSASNLAGVYAVSTDTQYF
NA	NA	TRBV12-1	TRBJ2-5	TGTGCCAGCAGTCGCCCGGGGGGGCCGGAGACCCAGTACTTC	CASSRPGGPETQYF
NA	TRBD1	TRBV29-1	TRBJ1-1	TGCAGCGTTGAAGGTGGGGGCGAACAGGGGGTGGCTGAAGCTTTCTTT	CSVEGGGEQGVAEAFF
NA	NA	TRBV19	TRBJ1-5	TGTGCCAGTAGCCGGGGGGACCCCGGGTTTCAGCCCCAGCATTTT	CASSRGDPGFQPQHF
NA	NA	TRBV5-4	TRBJ1-1	TGTGCCAGCAGCTTGTGGGGCTCAGGGCGTAGCTTT	CASSLWGSGRSF
NA	NA	TRBV6-5	TRBJ1-1	TGTGCCAGCAGCAACCCAATACTCGGGGGGAGGGCAGCTTTCTTT	CASSNPILGGRAAFF
NA	NA	TRBV6-5	TRBJ1-3	TGTGCCAGCGGGGGGGGTACGGGAGGAAACACCATATATTTT	CASGGGTGGNTIYF
NA	NA	TRBV6-5	TRBJ2-1	TGTGCCAGCAGTTCCGGCGGCGGGGCGAGGACTCAGTTCTTC	CASSSGGGARTQFF
NA	TRBD2	TRBV6-4	TRBJ2-3	TGTGCCAGCAGTAGTAGCGGGGGGGCCGGGACAGATACGCAGTATTTT	CASSSSGGAGTDTQYF